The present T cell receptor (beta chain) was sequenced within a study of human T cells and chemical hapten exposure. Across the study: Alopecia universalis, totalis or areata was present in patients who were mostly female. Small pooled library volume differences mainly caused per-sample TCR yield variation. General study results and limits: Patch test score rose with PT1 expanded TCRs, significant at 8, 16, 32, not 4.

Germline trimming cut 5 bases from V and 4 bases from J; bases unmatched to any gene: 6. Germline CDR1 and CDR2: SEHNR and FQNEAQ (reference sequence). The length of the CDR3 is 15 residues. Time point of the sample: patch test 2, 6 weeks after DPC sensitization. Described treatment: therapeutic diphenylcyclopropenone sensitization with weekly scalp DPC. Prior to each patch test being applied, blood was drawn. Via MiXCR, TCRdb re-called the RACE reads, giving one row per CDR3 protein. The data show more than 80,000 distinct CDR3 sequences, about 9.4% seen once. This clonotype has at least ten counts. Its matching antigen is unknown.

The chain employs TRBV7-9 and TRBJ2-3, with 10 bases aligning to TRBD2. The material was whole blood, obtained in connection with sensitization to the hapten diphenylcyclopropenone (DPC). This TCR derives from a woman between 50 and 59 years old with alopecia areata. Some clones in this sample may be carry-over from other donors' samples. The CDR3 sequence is CASSNPSGSSDTQYF. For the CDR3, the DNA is TGTGCCAGCAGCAACCCTAGCGGGAGCTCAGATACGCAGTATTTT.